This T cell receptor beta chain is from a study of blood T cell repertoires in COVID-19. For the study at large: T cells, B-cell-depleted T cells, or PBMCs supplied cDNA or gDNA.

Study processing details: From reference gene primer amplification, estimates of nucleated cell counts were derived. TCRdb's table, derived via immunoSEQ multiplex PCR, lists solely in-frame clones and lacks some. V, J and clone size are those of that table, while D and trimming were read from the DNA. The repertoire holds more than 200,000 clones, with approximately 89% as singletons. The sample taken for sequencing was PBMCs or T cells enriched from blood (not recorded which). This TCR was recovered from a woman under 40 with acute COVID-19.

This CDR3 reads CASSLDPGLNYGYTF. CDR3 coding DNA: TGTGCCAGCAGCTTGGATCCGGGACTAAACTATGGCTACACCTTC. The J gene is TRBJ1-2, the V gene TRBV5-6, with D possibly matching TRBD1 (5 bases). The CDR3 covers 15 residues. Per germline, CDR1 SGHDT and CDR2 YYEEEE. V shed 0 bases and J shed 2 bases, with 11 bases lying between them.